Listed below are T cell receptor beta chains from one sample, sequenced in a study of blood T cells in healthy people across ages. TCRdb called the 5' RACE reads again in MiXCR, with one record for every CDR3 protein. The sample gives around 790,000 distinct CDR3 sequences, 44% of which show up once; approximately 20% is in the top ten. The sequencing sample was made of blood. These receptors were collected from a man in his sixties in good health. The CDR3 runs from the conserved cysteine through the conserved F or W. D genes are given only for firm matches. Clone size is not always given. Where it is, it says once, few, many or a class for expanded clones.

clone size: NA
J gene: TRBJ2-3
V gene: TRBV11-2
D gene: NA
CDR3 protein: CASSLDLGFTDTQYF
CDR3 DNA: TGTGCCAGCAGCTTAGATCTGGGGTTCACAGATACGCAGTATTTT

clone size: NA
J gene: TRBJ1-3
V gene: TRBV7-2
D gene: TRBD1
CDR3 protein: CASSLVGTGGNTIYF
CDR3 DNA: TGTGCCAGCAGCTTAGTAGGGACAGGGGGAAACACCATATATTTT

clone size: few
J gene: TRBJ1-2
V gene: TRBV4-1
D gene: NA
CDR3 protein: CASSQPGARGGGYTF
CDR3 DNA: TGCGCCAGCAGCCAACCCGGGGCCAGGGGCGGCGGCTACACCTTC

clone size: NA
J gene: TRBJ2-3
V gene: TRBV7-9
D gene: NA
CDR3 protein: CASSLREGPDTQYF
CDR3 DNA: TGTGCCAGCAGCTTGAGAGAAGGACCAGATACGCAGTATTTT

clone size: NA
J gene: TRBJ1-1
V gene: TRBV12-3/TRBV12-4
D gene: NA
CDR3 protein: CASSRLSVMNTEAFF
CDR3 DNA: TGTGCCAGCAGTCGTTTGAGTGTAATGAACACTGAAGCTTTCTTT

clone size: few
J gene: TRBJ1-1
V gene: TRBV27
D gene: NA
CDR3 protein: CASSHAHENTEAFF
CDR3 DNA: TGTGCCAGCAGTCACGCACACGAAAACACTGAAGCTTTCTTT

clone size: once
J gene: TRBJ2-7
V gene: TRBV12-3/TRBV12-4
D gene: NA
CDR3 protein: CASSLHFGGAPDEQYF
CDR3 DNA: TGTGCCAGCAGCCTTCATTTTGGTGGGGCCCCCGACGAGCAGTACTTC

clone size: many
J gene: TRBJ2-7
V gene: TRBV5-1
D gene: NA
CDR3 protein: CASSPGSLTGEQYF
CDR3 DNA: TGCGCCAGCAGCCCTGGTTCGTTAACGGGGGAGCAGTACTTC

clone size: NA
J gene: TRBJ2-7
V gene: TRBV3-1
D gene: NA
CDR3 protein: CASSQDPRSNYEQYF
CDR3 DNA: TGTGCCAGCAGCCAAGATCCTAGATCTAACTACGAGCAGTACTTC

clone size: NA
J gene: TRBJ1-2
V gene: TRBV14
D gene: TRBD1
CDR3 protein: CASSQDIRGGRGYTF
CDR3 DNA: TGTGCCAGCAGCCAAGATATCAGGGGGGGACGTGGCTACACCTTC

clone size: once
J gene: TRBJ1-5
V gene: TRBV2
D gene: NA
CDR3 protein: CASRKGDGRNQPQHF
CDR3 DNA: TGTGCCAGCAGGAAGGGGGACGGGCGCAATCAGCCCCAGCATTTT

clone size: NA
J gene: TRBJ2-1
V gene: TRBV20-1
D gene: TRBD2
CDR3 protein: CSARDLGLAGGPHEQFF
CDR3 DNA: TGCAGTGCTAGAGATTTGGGACTAGCGGGGGGGCCCCATGAGCAGTTCTTC

clone size: NA
J gene: TRBJ2-5
V gene: TRBV20-1
D gene: TRBD2
CDR3 protein: CRDAPGGPYF
CDR3 DNA: TGCAGAGACGCCCCGGGGGGTCCGTACTTC

clone size: NA
J gene: TRBJ2-7
V gene: TRBV27
D gene: NA
CDR3 protein: CASSFTGTRNYEQYF
CDR3 DNA: TGTGCCAGCAGTTTTACCGGGACACGGAACTACGAGCAGTACTTC

clone size: NA
J gene: TRBJ1-1
V gene: TRBV6-2/TRBV6-3
D gene: NA
CDR3 protein: CASSQYEPEAFF
CDR3 DNA: TGTGCCAGCAGTCAGTACGAACCTGAAGCTTTCTTT

clone size: NA
J gene: TRBJ2-7
V gene: TRBV5-1
D gene: NA
CDR3 protein: CASSAGQSWAEQYF
CDR3 DNA: TGCGCCAGCAGCGCCGGACAGTCGTGGGCCGAGCAGTACTTC

clone size: few
J gene: TRBJ2-5
V gene: TRBV4-2
D gene: NA
CDR3 protein: CASSQESLGPRGIQTQYF
CDR3 DNA: TGTGCCAGCAGCCAAGAGTCCCTAGGACCAAGAGGGATACAGACCCAGTACTTC

clone size: NA
J gene: TRBJ1-1
V gene: TRBV30
D gene: NA
CDR3 protein: CAWSRTSGTEAFF
CDR3 DNA: TGTGCCTGGAGCCGCACTTCGGGCACTGAAGCTTTCTTT

clone size: NA
J gene: TRBJ2-5
V gene: TRBV9
D gene: NA
CDR3 protein: CASSVAVSQETQYF
CDR3 DNA: TGTGCCAGCAGCGTAGCGGTCAGTCAAGAGACCCAGTACTTC

clone size: many
J gene: TRBJ2-5
V gene: TRBV29-1
D gene: NA
CDR3 protein: CSVEDHPGLQYF
CDR3 DNA: TGCAGCGTTGAAGACCACCCGGGACTGCAGTACTTC

clone size: few
J gene: TRBJ2-7
V gene: TRBV6-5
D gene: TRBD1
CDR3 protein: CASSITRGIHEQYF
CDR3 DNA: TGTGCCAGCAGTATTACCAGGGGGATCCACGAGCAGTACTTC

clone size: once
J gene: TRBJ2-5
V gene: TRBV6-5
D gene: TRBD2
CDR3 protein: CASSYYPPANSGGRETQYF
CDR3 DNA: TGCGCCAGCAGTTACTATCCCCCAGCCAACAGCGGGGGACGAGAGACCCAGTACTTC

clone size: NA
J gene: TRBJ2-5
V gene: TRBV5-6
D gene: TRBD1
CDR3 protein: CASSPYGQGALGTQYF
CDR3 DNA: TGTGCCAGCAGCCCGTACGGACAGGGGGCTTTAGGGACCCAGTACTTC

clone size: few
J gene: TRBJ2-1
V gene: TRBV28
D gene: NA
CDR3 protein: CASSFRHGGSEQFF
CDR3 DNA: TGTGCCAGCAGTTTCCGACATGGGGGCAGTGAGCAGTTCTTC

clone size: NA
J gene: TRBJ2-5
V gene: TRBV29-1
D gene: NA
CDR3 protein: CSVEDRGDGETQYF
CDR3 DNA: TGCAGCGTTGAAGATCGCGGGGACGGGGAGACCCAGTACTTC

clone size: NA
J gene: TRBJ2-1
V gene: TRBV12-5
D gene: TRBD1
CDR3 protein: CASGWGQAAEQFF
CDR3 DNA: TGTGCTAGTGGTTGGGGACAGGCTGCTGAGCAGTTCTTC

clone size: many
J gene: TRBJ2-7
V gene: TRBV11-2
D gene: NA
CDR3 protein: CASSLAGASSYEQYF
CDR3 DNA: TGTGCCAGCAGCTTAGCAGGGGCCAGCTCCTACGAGCAGTACTTC

clone size: NA
J gene: TRBJ2-2
V gene: TRBV10-3
D gene: TRBD2
CDR3 protein: CAISDSAGDTGELFF
CDR3 DNA: TGTGCCATCAGTGATTCTGCGGGGGACACCGGGGAGCTGTTTTTT

clone size: NA
J gene: TRBJ2-7
V gene: TRBV7-2
D gene: NA
CDR3 protein: CASSLVGSDYEQYF
CDR3 DNA: TGTGCCAGCAGCTTAGTTGGGTCAGACTACGAGCAGTACTTC

clone size: NA
J gene: TRBJ1-6
V gene: TRBV7-4
D gene: NA
CDR3 protein: CASRRRRRSLLSSNSPLHF
CDR3 DNA: TGTGCCAGCCGACGGAGGCGCAGGAGCCTTCTTAGCTCTAATTCACCCCTCCACTTT

clone size: NA
J gene: TRBJ2-1
V gene: TRBV4-2
D gene: NA
CDR3 protein: CASSQVYSQGNEQFF
CDR3 DNA: TGTGCCAGCAGCCAAGTCTACTCCCAGGGGAATGAGCAGTTCTTC

clone size: NA
J gene: TRBJ2-5
V gene: TRBV20-1
D gene: TRBD2
CDR3 protein: CSARRGAGEETQYF
CDR3 DNA: TGCAGTGCTAGAAGGGGAGCGGGAGAGGAGACCCAGTACTTC

clone size: few
J gene: TRBJ2-6
V gene: TRBV6-1
D gene: TRBD1
CDR3 protein: CASSKTGGRSGANVLTF
CDR3 DNA: TGTGCCAGCAGTAAGACAGGGGGCCGCTCTGGGGCCAACGTCCTGACTTTC

clone size: NA
J gene: TRBJ2-1
V gene: TRBV7-2
D gene: NA
CDR3 protein: CASRLGGAEHYNEQFF
CDR3 DNA: TGTGCCAGCAGACTAGGGGGGGCGGAACACTACAATGAGCAGTTCTTC

clone size: few
J gene: TRBJ2-3
V gene: TRBV7-9
D gene: NA
CDR3 protein: CASSLGRQSTDTQYF
CDR3 DNA: TGTGCCAGCAGCTTAGGCCGGCAGAGCACAGATACGCAGTATTTT